Following are 14 T cell receptor beta chains from one sample sequenced in a study of blood T cells in healthy people across ages. Combining a sample-barcoded 5' primer with a J-beta primer mix, a second PCR ran for about 7 to 11 cycles. One entry per CDR3 protein results from TCRdb running MiXCR on the 5' RACE reads. The profile shows 650,000 to 800,000 distinct CDR3 sequences, roughly 44% of them singletons. The sample was blood. Receptors originate from a man aged 60 to 75 in good health.

The genes are TRBV2 and TRBJ2-7, with 8 bases matching TRBD1. The J segment lost 1 base and the V segment lost 6 bases, leaving 2 bases of the junction unmatched. CDR3 length: 13 amino acids. Germline CDR1 reads SNHLY; CDR2 reads FYNNEI. CDR3: CASSDRGSYEQYF. DNA of the CDR3: TGTGCCAGCAGCGACAGGGGATCCTACGAGCAGTACTTC.

The V gene is TRBV7-2, the J gene TRBJ2-5; either TRBD1 or TRBD2 may supply D (6 bases each). The closer fit of TRBJ2-1 to the DNA end suggests the J call may be wrong. The CDR3 has 14 amino acids. Germline V gene data show CDR1 as SGHTA and CDR2 as FQGNSA. CDR3 in DNA: TGTGCCAGCAGCTCCCAGTGGAGGGGGGAGACCCAGTTCTTC. Amino acid sequence: CASSSQWRGETQFF.

In regard to this clonotype: This may be a read error: a much more frequent sequence differs by one nucleotide. The rearrangement links TRBV29-1 to TRBJ2-7; TRBD2 might be the D (6 bases). Germline-derived CDR1 and CDR2 are SQVTM and ANQGSEA. V was clipped by 3 bases and J by 7 bases, with 19 bases between them. This CDR3 contains 14 residues. This CDR3 is CSVEEVTRVNEQYF. The CDR3 DNA reads TGCAGCGTTGAGGAGGTGACTAGAGTGAATGAGCAGTACTTC.

As concerns this clonotype: Its ends do not fully match the called genes, so a read error is possible. The chain employs TRBV2 and TRBJ1-4, with D unclear. Germline-derived CDR1 and CDR2 are SNHLY and FYNNEI. The CDR3 is made up of 11 amino acids. CDR3 bases: TGTGCCAGCAGTGGAAATGACAAACTGTTTTTT. The encoded protein is CASSGNDKLFF. Complete variable domain (other parts from reference TRBV2 and TRBJ1-4): EPEVTQTPSHQVTQMGQEVILRCVPISNHLYFYWYRQILGQKVEFLVSFYNNEISEKSEIFDDQFSVERPDGSNFTLKIRSTKLEDSAMYFCASSGNDKLFFGSGTQLSVL.

The CDR3 reads CASARDTHDSGANVLTF. CDR3 sequence (DNA): TGTGCCAGCGCCCGGGACACGCACGACTCTGGGGCCAACGTCCTGACTTTC. This chain uses TRBV5-8 with TRBJ2-6; possible D gene TRBD1, 6 bases. Germline-derived CDR1 and CDR2 are SGHTS and YDEGEE. The CDR3 loop spans 17 amino acids. The V gene lost 7 bases and the J gene lost 0 bases, with 17 bases spanning the gap.

This chain links TRBV28 with TRBJ2-7; D assignment may be TRBD1 or TRBD2 (5 bases each). CDR1 and CDR2 (germline): MDHEN, SYDVKM. V was trimmed by 4 bases and J by 7 bases, leaving 17 bases between them. The CDR3 contains 14 residues. The CDR3 nucleotides read TGTGCCAGCAGTTCCCGTCGAGGGGCGTTTGAGCAGTACTTC. This gives the protein CASSSRRGAFEQYF.

The chain has TRBV5-4 and TRBJ2-3; D is undetermined. Trimming cost V 4 bases and J 6 bases, with 18 bases left between them. CDR3 length equals 15 residues. Germline values: CDR1 SGHNT, CDR2 YYREEE (reference sequence). The CDR3 sequence is CASSSFGGKKDTQYF. The CDR3 nucleotides are TGTGCCAGCAGCAGTTTCGGTGGAAAGAAGGATACGCAGTATTTT. Supplemented by reference TRBV5-4 and TRBJ2-3, the full variable domain reads ETGVTQSPTHLIKTRGQQVTLRCSSQSGHNTVSWYQQALGQGPQFIFQYYREEENGRGNFPPRFSGLQFPNYSSELNVNALELDDSALYLCASSSFGGKKDTQYFGPGTRLTVL.

This clonotype occurred a few times. The genes are TRBV20-1 and TRBJ1-2; D ambiguous. Germline V gene sequence: CDR1 DFQATT, CDR2 SNEGSKA (reference sequence). CDR3 size: 13 residues. Trimming stripped 3 bases from V and 6 bases from J, with 14 bases between. The CDR3 loop is CSASIRGGNGYTF. In DNA, the CDR3 is TGCAGTGCTAGTATTCGGGGAGGAAATGGCTACACCTTC.

The V and J genes are TRBV12-3 or TRBV12-4 and TRBJ1-1; tentative D call: TRBD1 (6 bases). The CDR3 extends over 12 amino acids. V dropped 7 bases and J dropped 11 bases, with 17 bases sitting between them. DNA for the CDR3: TGTGCCAGCACTCTAGGGGGGGCGGAGGCTTTCTTT. Translated: CASTLGGAEAFF.

This clonotype was picked up many times. The chain carries TRBV18 and TRBJ2-1; D gene ambiguous. Trimming stripped 1 base from V and 5 bases from J, with 3 bases between. CDR3 size: 12 residues. The germline V gene has CDR1 KGHSH and CDR2 LQKENI. CDR3 in amino acids: CASSPLNNEQFF. CDR3 nucleotides: TGTGCCAGCTCACCACTCAACAATGAGCAGTTCTTC.

Many counts were recorded for this clonotype. The chain is built from TRBV29-1 and TRBJ2-5, with D possibly being TRBD1 (5 bases). The V gene lost 4 bases and the J gene lost 7 bases, with 10 bases spanning the gap. This CDR3 spans 11 amino acids. Germline values: CDR1 SQVTM, CDR2 ANQGSEA. This CDR3 reads CSVGGTGTQYF. The CDR3 DNA is TGCAGCGTTGGGGGAACAGGGACCCAGTACTTC.

The chain employs TRBV7-2 and TRBJ1-2; D not resolved. Germline V gene sequence: CDR1 SGHTA, CDR2 FQGNSA. This CDR3 has 11 residues. The ends were cut back, 4 bases at V and 5 bases at J, with 5 bases in the middle. The CDR3 nucleotides read TGTGCCAGCAGCTCCCAATATGGCTACACCTTC. Its protein is CASSSQYGYTF.

In the case of this clonotype: The junction differs from germline at one of its ends, possibly a read error. The gene calls are TRBV5-1 and TRBJ1-1; D gene ambiguous. This CDR3 contains 15 residues. CDR1 SGHRS and CDR2 YFSETQ come from the germline V gene. The CDR3 loop is CASSLAPGSNTEAFF. DNA for the CDR3: TGTGCCAGCAGCTTAGCACCGGGGTCGAACACTGAAGCTTTCTTT.

This rearrangement joins TRBV6-1 to TRBJ1-2; TRBD1 matches 7 bases. From germline, CDR1 is MNHNS and CDR2 SASEGT. This CDR3 region has 14 residues. With V trimmed by 4 bases and J by 3 bases, 5 bases remained unmatched. The CDR3 spells CASSGGQKYYGYTF. In nucleotides, the CDR3 is TGTGCCAGCAGTGGGGGACAGAAGTACTATGGCTACACCTTC.